Listed below are T cell receptor beta chains from one sample, sequenced in a study of cytomegalovirus exposure and HLA in healthy donors. Generated by immunoSEQ multiplex PCR, the TCRdb table keeps only in-frame clones and is missing some. Recorded here are tens of thousands of clones; the top ten clones represent about 15%. The material sequenced was PBMCs. These receptors all come from a male donor in good health and CMV-seronegative. The CDR3 runs from the conserved cysteine through the conserved F or W. A D gene is named only where the DNA matches it firmly.

J gene: TRBJ1-2; V gene: TRBV27; D gene: .; CDR3 protein: CASSLSSGGLIYGYTF; CDR3 DNA: TGTGCCAGCAGTTTATCGTCTGGGGGCCTGATCTATGGCTACACCTTC
J gene: TRBJ1-6; V gene: TRBV6-5; D gene: .; CDR3 protein: CASSEDSYNSPLHF; CDR3 DNA: TGTGCCAGCAGCGAGGACTCCTATAATTCACCCCTCCACTTT
J gene: TRBJ1-3; V gene: TRBV18; D gene: TRBD1; CDR3 protein: CASSTRDRGSGNTIYF; CDR3 DNA: TGTGCCAGCTCAACCCGGGACAGGGGTTCTGGAAACACCATATATTTT
J gene: TRBJ2-7; V gene: TRBV18; D gene: TRBD2; CDR3 protein: CASSPRAAGGPYEQYF; CDR3 DNA: TGTGCCAGCTCACCAAGAGCAGCGGGGGGTCCCTACGAGCAGTACTTC
J gene: TRBJ2-1; V gene: TRBV27; D gene: .; CDR3 protein: CASSLSGGSYNEQFF; CDR3 DNA: TGTGCCAGCAGTTTATCTGGAGGGTCCTACAATGAGCAGTTCTTC
J gene: TRBJ1-4; V gene: TRBV4-1; D gene: TRBD1; CDR3 protein: CASSQEGTENEKLFF; CDR3 DNA: TGCGCCAGCAGCCAAGAAGGGACAGAGAATGAAAAACTGTTTTTT
J gene: TRBJ2-3; V gene: TRBV5-1; D gene: .; CDR3 protein: CASSLNEADTQYF; CDR3 DNA: TGCGCCAGCAGCTTAAACGAGGCAGATACGCAGTATTTT
J gene: TRBJ2-2; V gene: TRBV4-3; D gene: TRBD2; CDR3 protein: CASSPLPPPAGGTNTGELFF; CDR3 DNA: TGCGCCAGCAGCCCCCTCCCCCCCCCAGCGGGGGGAACGAACACCGGGGAGCTGTTTTTT
J gene: TRBJ1-2; V gene: TRBV6-5; D gene: .; CDR3 protein: CAAEGEGYGYTF; CDR3 DNA: TGTGCCGCCGAGGGGGAGGGCTATGGCTACACCTTC
J gene: TRBJ1-2; V gene: TRBV5-6; D gene: TRBD1; CDR3 protein: CASSTSQGIGYGYTF; CDR3 DNA: TGTGCCAGCAGCACCTCACAGGGGATCGGCTATGGCTACACCTTC
J gene: TRBJ2-7; V gene: TRBV10-3; D gene: .; CDR3 protein: CAISESMGTTRQYF; CDR3 DNA: TGTGCCATCAGTGAGTCGATGGGTACTACGAGGCAGTACTTC
J gene: TRBJ2-3; V gene: TRBV7-9; D gene: .; CDR3 protein: CASRGQTDTQYF; CDR3 DNA: TGTGCCAGCAGGGGGCAAACAGATACGCAGTATTTT
J gene: TRBJ1-5; V gene: TRBV7-9; D gene: .; CDR3 protein: CASSPTDSALSNQPQHF; CDR3 DNA: TGTGCCAGCAGCCCCACCGACAGTGCCCTCAGCAATCAGCCCCAGCATTTT
J gene: TRBJ1-2; V gene: TRBV19; D gene: TRBD1; CDR3 protein: CASRNPPSARGLGGYTF; CDR3 DNA: TGTGCCAGTAGGAACCCCCCCTCGGCCAGGGGGCTTGGAGGCTACACCTTC
J gene: TRBJ2-2; V gene: TRBV6-1; D gene: TRBD1; CDR3 protein: CASRERTGTPGELFF; CDR3 DNA: TGTGCCAGCAGAGAACGGACAGGGACTCCCGGGGAGCTGTTTTTT
J gene: TRBJ1-2; V gene: TRBV27; D gene: .; CDR3 protein: CASSLGADYGYTF; CDR3 DNA: TGTGCCAGCAGTTTGGGGGCAGACTATGGCTACACCTTC
J gene: TRBJ1-2; V gene: TRBV5-3; D gene: TRBD1; CDR3 protein: CARSPTLPSGTGSRHGYTF; CDR3 DNA: TGTGCCAGAAGCCCTACGCTACCGTCCGGGACAGGGAGCCGACATGGCTACACCTTC
J gene: TRBJ2-1; V gene: TRBV4-1; D gene: TRBD1; CDR3 protein: CASSHRDRAGNEQFF; CDR3 DNA: TGCGCCAGCAGTCACCGGGACAGGGCTGGCAATGAGCAGTTCTTC